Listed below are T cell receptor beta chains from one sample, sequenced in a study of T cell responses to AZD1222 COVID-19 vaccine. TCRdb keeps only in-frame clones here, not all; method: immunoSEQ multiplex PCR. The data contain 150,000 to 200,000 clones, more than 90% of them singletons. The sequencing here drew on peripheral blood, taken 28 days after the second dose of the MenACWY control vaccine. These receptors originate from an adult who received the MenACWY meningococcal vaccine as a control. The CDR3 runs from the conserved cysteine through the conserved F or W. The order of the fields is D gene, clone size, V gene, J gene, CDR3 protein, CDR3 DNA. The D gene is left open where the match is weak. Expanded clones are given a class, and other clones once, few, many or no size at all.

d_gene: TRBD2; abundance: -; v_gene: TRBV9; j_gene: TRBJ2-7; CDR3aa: CASSPFGTSGLSYEQYF; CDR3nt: TGTGCCAGCAGCCCCTTTGGGACTAGCGGTCTCTCCTACGAGCAGTACTTC
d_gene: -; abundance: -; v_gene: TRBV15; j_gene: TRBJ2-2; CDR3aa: CATSSPLGTPDTGELFF; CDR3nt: TGTGCCACCAGCAGCCCTCTGGGGACCCCTGACACCGGGGAGCTGTTTTTT
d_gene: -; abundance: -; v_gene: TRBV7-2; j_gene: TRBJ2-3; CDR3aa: CASSPLERTQYF; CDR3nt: TGTGCCAGCAGCCCCTTAGAAAGGACGCAGTATTTT
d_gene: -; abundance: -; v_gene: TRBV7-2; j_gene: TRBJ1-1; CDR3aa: CASRGSMNTEAFF; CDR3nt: TGTGCCAGCCGGGGGTCAATGAACACTGAAGCTTTCTTT
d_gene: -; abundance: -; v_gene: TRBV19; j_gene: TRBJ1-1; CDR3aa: CASARRRGTEAFF; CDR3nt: TGTGCCAGTGCGAGACGGCGGGGGACTGAAGCTTTCTTT
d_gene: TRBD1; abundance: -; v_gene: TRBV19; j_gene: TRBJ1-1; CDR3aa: CASKGQGGNTEAFF; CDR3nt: TGTGCCAGTAAAGGACAGGGTGGGAACACTGAAGCTTTCTTT
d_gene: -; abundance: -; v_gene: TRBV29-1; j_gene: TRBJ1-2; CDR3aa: CSVVPWTF; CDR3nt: TGCAGCGTTGTTCCGTGGACCTTC
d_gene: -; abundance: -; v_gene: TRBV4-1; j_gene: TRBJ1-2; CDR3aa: CASSQEGQNYGYTF; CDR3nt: TGCGCCAGCAGCCAAGAAGGACAGAACTATGGCTACACCTTC
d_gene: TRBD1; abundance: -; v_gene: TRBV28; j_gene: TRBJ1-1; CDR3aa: CASRRQGAYEAFF; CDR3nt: TGTGCCAGCAGACGGCAGGGGGCATATGAAGCTTTCTTT
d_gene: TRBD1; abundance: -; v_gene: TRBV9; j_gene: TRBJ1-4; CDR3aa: CASSLGQANEKLFF; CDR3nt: TGTGCCAGCAGCCTGGGACAGGCTAATGAAAAACTGTTTTTT
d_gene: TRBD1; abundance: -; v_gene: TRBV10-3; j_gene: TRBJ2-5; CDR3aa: CAITPGQGEETQYF; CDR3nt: TGTGCCATCACCCCGGGACAGGGGGAAGAGACCCAGTACTTC
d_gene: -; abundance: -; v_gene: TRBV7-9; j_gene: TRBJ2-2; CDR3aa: CASSLEATGELFF; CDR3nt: TGTGCCAGCAGCCTAGAGGCCACCGGGGAGCTGTTTTTT
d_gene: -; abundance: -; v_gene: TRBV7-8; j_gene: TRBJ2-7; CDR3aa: CASSLPGGLSYEQYF; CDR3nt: TGTGCCAGCAGCTTACCAGGGGGACTATCCTACGAGCAGTACTTC
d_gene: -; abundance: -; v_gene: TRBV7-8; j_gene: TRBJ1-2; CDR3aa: CASTLAGFYGYTF; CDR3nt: TGTGCCAGCACCCTCGCGGGTTTTTATGGCTACACCTTC
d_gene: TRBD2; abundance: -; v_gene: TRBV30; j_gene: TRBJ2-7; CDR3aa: CAWSVRASGLYEQYF; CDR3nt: TGTGCCTGGAGTGTTAGGGCTAGCGGACTCTACGAGCAGTACTTC
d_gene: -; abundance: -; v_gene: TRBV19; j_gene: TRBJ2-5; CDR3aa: CASSIHGALGETQYF; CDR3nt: TGTGCCAGTAGTATACACGGGGCCCTTGGAGAGACCCAGTACTTC
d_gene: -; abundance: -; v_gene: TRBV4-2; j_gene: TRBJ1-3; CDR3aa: CASSQGEGPSSGNTIYF; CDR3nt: TGTGCCAGCAGCCAAGGTGAAGGGCCTTCCTCTGGAAACACCATATATTTT
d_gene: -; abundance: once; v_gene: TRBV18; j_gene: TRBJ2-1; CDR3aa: CASSPSTNEQFF; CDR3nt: TGTGCCAGCTCACCCTCCACCAATGAGCAGTTCTTC
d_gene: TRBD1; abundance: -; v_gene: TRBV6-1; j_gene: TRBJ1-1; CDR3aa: CASSFPGQGVTEAFF; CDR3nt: TGTGCCAGCAGTTTTCCGGGACAGGGGGTGACTGAAGCTTTCTTT
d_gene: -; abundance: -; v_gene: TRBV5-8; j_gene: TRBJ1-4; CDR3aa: CASSLRAANEKLFF; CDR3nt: TGTGCCAGCAGCCTACGTGCGGCTAATGAAAAACTGTTTTTT
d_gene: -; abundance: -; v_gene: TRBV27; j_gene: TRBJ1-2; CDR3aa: CASSLSELGSGGYTF; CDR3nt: TGTGCCAGCAGTTTATCTGAATTGGGGTCGGGTGGCTACACCTTC
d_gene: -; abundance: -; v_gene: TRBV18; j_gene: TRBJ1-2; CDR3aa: CASSTLGVGYTF; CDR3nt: TGTGCCAGCTCGACGCTAGGGGTTGGCTACACCTTC
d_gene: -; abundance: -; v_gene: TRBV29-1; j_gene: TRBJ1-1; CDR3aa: CSAATGLGTEAFF; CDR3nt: TGCAGCGCTGCCACAGGACTAGGCACTGAAGCTTTCTTT
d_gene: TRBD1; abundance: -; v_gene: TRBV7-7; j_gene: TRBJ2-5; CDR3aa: CASSLLPGGADTQYF; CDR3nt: TGTGCCAGCAGCCTCCTACCAGGGGGCGCTGACACCCAGTACTTC
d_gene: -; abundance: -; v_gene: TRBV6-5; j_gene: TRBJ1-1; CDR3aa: CASTQGRYDEAFF; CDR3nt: TGTGCCAGCACCCAAGGAAGATACGATGAAGCTTTCTTT
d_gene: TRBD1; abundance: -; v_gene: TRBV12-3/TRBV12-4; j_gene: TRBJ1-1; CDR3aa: CASGGRGPEAFF; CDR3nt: TGTGCCTCAGGGGGCAGGGGCCCTGAAGCTTTCTTT
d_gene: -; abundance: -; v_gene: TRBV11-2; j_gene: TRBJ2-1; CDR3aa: CASSHRSTAHNEQFF; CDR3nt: TGTGCCAGCAGCCACCGGTCGACCGCTCACAATGAGCAGTTCTTC
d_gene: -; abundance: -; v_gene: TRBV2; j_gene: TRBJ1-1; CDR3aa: CASSDEWGTEAFF; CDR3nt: TGTGCCAGCAGTGACGAATGGGGCACTGAAGCTTTCTTT
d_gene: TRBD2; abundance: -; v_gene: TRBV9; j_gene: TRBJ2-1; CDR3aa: CASSTLAGVVNEQFF; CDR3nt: TGTGCCAGCAGCACCCTAGCGGGAGTGGTAAATGAGCAGTTCTTC
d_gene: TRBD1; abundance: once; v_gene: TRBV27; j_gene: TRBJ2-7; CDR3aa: CASRGQGYEQYF; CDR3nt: TGTGCCAGCAGGGGACAGGGCTACGAGCAGTACTTC
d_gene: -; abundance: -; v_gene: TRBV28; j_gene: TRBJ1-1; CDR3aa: CASSLFYLWGRQDNTEAFF; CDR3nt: TGTGCCAGCAGTTTATTCTACTTGTGGGGCAGACAAGATAACACTGAAGCTTTCTTT
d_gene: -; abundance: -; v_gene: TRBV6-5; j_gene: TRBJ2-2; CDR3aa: CASPPQNGNTGELFF; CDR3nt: TGTGCCAGCCCCCCGCAAAATGGGAACACCGGGGAGCTGTTTTTT
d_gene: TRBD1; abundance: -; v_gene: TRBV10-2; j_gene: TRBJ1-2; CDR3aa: CASSESDRLDGYTF; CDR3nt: TGCGCCAGCAGTGAGTCGGACAGGTTGGATGGCTACACCTTC
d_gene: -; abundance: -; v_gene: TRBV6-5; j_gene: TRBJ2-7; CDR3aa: CASSLRYEQYF; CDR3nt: TGTGCCAGCAGCCTAAGGTACGAGCAGTACTTC
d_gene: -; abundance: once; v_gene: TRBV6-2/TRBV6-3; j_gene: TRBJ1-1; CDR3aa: CASSRDTEAFF; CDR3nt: TGTGCCAGCAGCAGGGACACTGAAGCTTTCTTT
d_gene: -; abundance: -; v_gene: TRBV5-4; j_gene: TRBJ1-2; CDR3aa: CASSWGGGYGYTF; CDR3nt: TGTGCCAGCAGCTGGGGGGGCGGCTATGGCTACACCTTC
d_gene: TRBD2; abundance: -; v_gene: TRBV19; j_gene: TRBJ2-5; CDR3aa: CASSMGGETQYF; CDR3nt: TGTGCCAGTAGTATGGGGGGGGAGACCCAGTACTTC
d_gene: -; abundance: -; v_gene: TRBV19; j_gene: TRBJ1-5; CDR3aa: CASAWGDYNQPQHF; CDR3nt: TGTGCCAGTGCCTGGGGGGATTACAATCAGCCCCAGCATTTT
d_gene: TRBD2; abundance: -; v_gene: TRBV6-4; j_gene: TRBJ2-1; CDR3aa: CASSLSGLAGYNEQFF; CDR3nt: TGTGCCAGCAGTTTGTCGGGTCTAGCGGGATACAATGAGCAGTTCTTC
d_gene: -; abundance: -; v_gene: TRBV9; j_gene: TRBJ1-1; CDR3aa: CASSTRPGTEAFF; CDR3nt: TGTGCCAGCAGCACAAGGCCGGGCACTGAAGCTTTCTTT
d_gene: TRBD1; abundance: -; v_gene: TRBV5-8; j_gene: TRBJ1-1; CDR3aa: CASSLVTGASAEAFF; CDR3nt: TGTGCCAGCAGCTTGGTGACAGGGGCTTCCGCTGAAGCTTTCTTT
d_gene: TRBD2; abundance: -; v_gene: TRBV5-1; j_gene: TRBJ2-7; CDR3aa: CASSLVAGGPHEQYF; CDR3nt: TGCGCCAGCAGCTTGGTTGCGGGAGGGCCCCACGAGCAGTACTTC
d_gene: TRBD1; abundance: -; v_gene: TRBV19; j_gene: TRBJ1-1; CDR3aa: CASSIVAGGAFF; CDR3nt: TGTGCCAGTAGTATAGTAGCAGGGGGAGCTTTCTTT
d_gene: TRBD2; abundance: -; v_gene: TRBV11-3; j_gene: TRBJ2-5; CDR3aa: CASKLAGGILETQYF; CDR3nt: TGTGCCAGCAAGCTAGCGGGAGGCATTCTAGAGACCCAGTACTTC
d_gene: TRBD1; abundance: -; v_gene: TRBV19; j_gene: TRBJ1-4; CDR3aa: CASSIQGAANEKLFF; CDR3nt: TGTGCCAGTAGTATTCAGGGGGCGGCTAATGAAAAACTGTTTTTT
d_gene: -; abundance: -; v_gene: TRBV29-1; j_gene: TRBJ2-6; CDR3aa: CSAYTGTPPDLTF; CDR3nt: TGCAGCGCCTACACCGGGACCCCTCCTGACCTGACTTTC
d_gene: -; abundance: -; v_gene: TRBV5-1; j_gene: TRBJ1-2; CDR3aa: CASSSQGNYGYTF; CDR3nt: TGCGCCAGCAGCTCTCAGGGTAACTATGGCTACACCTTC
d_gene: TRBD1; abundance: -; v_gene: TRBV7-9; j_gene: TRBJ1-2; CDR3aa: CASSLDEGTGVRGYTF; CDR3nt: TGTGCCAGCAGCTTAGATGAGGGGACAGGGGTCCGCGGCTACACCTTC
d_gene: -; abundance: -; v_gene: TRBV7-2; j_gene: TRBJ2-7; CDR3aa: CASSRTQGYEQYF; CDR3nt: TGTGCCAGCAGCCGAACACAGGGATACGAGCAGTACTTC
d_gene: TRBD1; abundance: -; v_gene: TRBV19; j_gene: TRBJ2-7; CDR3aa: CASSIPGTGTYEQYF; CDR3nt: TGTGCCAGTAGTATTCCGGGGACAGGAACCTACGAGCAGTACTTC
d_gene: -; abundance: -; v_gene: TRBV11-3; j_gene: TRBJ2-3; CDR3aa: CASSLGGARFTDTQYF; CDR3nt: TGTGCCAGCAGCTTAGGGGGAGCTCGATTCACAGATACGCAGTATTTT
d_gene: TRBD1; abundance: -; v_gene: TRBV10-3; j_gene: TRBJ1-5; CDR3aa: CAIRSGTADNQPQHF; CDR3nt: TGTGCCATCAGGTCCGGGACAGCCGACAATCAGCCCCAGCATTTT
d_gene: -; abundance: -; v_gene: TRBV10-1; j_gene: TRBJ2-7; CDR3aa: CASSEGSEQYF; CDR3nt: TGCGCCAGCAGTGAAGGCTCCGAGCAGTACTTC
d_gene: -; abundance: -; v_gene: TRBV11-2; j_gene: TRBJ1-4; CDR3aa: CASSLDRGGEKLFF; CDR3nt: TGTGCCAGCAGCTTAGACAGGGGCGGTGAAAAACTGTTTTTT
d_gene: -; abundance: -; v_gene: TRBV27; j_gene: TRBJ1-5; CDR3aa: CASRQEGAGGSNQPQHF; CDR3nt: TGTGCCAGCAGGCAGGAAGGGGCGGGAGGGAGCAATCAGCCCCAGCATTTT